This TCR beta chain is drawn from a study of control samples from healthy donors and cancer patients. CDR3 length: 16 amino acids. CDR1 is LNHNV and CDR2 is YYDKDF in the germline V gene (reference sequence). The J segment lost 5 bases and the V segment lost 1 base, leaving 7 bases of the junction unmatched. The repertoire was sequenced with immunoSEQ multiplex PCR; TCRdb's copy has only in-frame clones and lacks some. The table has roughly 88,000 clones, approximately 90% seen once. The rearrangement uses TRBV15 and TRBJ2-5, with 10 bases lining up with TRBD2. The material sequenced was blood. This sequence was found in a woman in her twenties or thirties in good health. In DNA, the CDR3 is TGTGCCACCAGCAGAGCCGAGCGGGGGGGCGGTGAGACCCAGTACTTC. Protein sequence: CATSRAERGGGETQYF.